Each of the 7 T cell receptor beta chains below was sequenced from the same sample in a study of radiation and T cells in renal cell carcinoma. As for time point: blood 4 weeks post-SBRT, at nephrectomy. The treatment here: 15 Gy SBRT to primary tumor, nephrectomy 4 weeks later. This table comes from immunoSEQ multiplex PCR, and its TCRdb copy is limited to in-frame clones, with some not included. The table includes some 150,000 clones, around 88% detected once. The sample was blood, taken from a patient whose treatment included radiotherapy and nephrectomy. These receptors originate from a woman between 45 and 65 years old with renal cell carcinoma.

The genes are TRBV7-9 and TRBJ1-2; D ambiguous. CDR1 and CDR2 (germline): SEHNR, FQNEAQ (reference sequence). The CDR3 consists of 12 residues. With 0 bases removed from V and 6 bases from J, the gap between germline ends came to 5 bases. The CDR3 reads CASSLAGNGYTF. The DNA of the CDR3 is TGTGCCAGCAGCTTAGCAGGGAATGGCTACACCTTC.

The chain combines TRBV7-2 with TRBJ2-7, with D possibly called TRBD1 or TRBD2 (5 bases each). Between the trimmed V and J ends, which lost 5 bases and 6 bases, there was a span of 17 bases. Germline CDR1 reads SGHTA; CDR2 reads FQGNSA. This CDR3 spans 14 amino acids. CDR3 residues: CASSLIGGLGEQYF. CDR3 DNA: TGTGCCAGCAGCCTCATTGGGGGATTGGGCGAGCAGTACTTC. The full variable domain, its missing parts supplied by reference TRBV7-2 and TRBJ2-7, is GAGVSQSPSNKVTEKGKDVELRCDPISGHTALYWYRQSLGQGLEFLIYFQGNSAPDKSGLPSDRFSAERTGGSVSTLTIQRTQQEDSAVYLCASSLIGGLGEQYFGPGTRLTVT.

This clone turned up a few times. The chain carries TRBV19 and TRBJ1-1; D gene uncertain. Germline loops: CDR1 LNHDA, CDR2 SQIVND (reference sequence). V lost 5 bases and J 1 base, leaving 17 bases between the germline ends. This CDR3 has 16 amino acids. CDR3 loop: CASSLSSHDANTEAFF. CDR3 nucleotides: TGTGCCAGTAGTTTATCTTCTCACGATGCGAACACTGAAGCTTTCTTT.

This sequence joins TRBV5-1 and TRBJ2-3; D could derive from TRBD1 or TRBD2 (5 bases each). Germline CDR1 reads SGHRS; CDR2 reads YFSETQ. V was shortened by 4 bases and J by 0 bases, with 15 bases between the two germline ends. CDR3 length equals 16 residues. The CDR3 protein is CASSPEGTVSTDTQYF. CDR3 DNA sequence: TGCGCCAGCAGCCCAGAAGGGACCGTCAGCACAGATACGCAGTATTTT.

In nucleotides, the CDR3 is TGCGCCAGCAGCCAAACTAGCGGGAGATCTTACGAGCAGTACTTC. This translates into CASSQTSGRSYEQYF. This sequence joins TRBV4-3 and TRBJ2-7; 11 bases fit TRBD2. With V trimmed by 2 bases and J by 4 bases, 4 bases remained unmatched. CDR1 LGHNA and CDR2 YSLEER come from the germline V gene. This CDR3 region has 15 residues.

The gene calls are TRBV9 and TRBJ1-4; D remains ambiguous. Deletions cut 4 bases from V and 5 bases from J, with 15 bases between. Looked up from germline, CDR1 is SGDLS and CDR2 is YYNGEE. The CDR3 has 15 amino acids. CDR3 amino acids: CASSPLGYPNEKLFF. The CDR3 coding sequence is TGTGCCAGCAGCCCCCTCGGATACCCAAATGAAAAACTGTTTTTT. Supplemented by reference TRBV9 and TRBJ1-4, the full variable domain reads DSGVTQTPKHLITATGQRVTLRCSPRSGDLSVYWYQQSLDQGLQFLIQYYNGEERAKGNILERFSAQQFPDLHSELNLSSLELGDSALYFCASSPLGYPNEKLFFGSGTQLSVL.

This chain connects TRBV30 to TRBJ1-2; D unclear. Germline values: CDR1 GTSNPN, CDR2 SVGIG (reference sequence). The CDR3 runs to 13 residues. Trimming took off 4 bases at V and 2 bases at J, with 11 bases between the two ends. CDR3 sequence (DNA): TGTGCCTGGAAGCCAGATGCCAACTATGGCTACACCTTC. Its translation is CAWKPDANYGYTF.